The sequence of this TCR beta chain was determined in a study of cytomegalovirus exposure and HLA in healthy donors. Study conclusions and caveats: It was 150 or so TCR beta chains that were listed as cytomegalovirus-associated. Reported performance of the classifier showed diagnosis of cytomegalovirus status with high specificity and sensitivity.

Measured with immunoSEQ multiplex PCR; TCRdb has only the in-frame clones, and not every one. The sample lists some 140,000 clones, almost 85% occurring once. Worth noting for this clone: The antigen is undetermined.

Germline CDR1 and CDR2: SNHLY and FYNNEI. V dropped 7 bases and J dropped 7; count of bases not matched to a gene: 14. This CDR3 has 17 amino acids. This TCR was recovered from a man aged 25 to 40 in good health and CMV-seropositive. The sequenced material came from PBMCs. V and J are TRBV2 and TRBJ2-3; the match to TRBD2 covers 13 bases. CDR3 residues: CASIGVPGLAGRNTQYF. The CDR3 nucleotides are TGTGCCAGCATTGGCGTACCGGGACTAGCGGGAAGGAATACGCAGTATTTT.